The 13 T cell receptor beta chains in this list originate from one sample, sequenced in a study of shared clonotypes between healthy human individuals. CD45RO negativity and positive selection for CCR7 defined naive CD8 cells, a population that excluded terminally differentiated effector memory CD45RA+ cells. Assay used: immunoSEQ multiplex PCR; TCRdb lists only in-frame clones, some missing. The repertoire consists of millions of clones, with less than 95% occurring once and the leading ten covering roughly 1%. Sequencing was done on a sample of naive CD8+ T cells sorted from blood. The source of these receptors is a man between 18 and 35 years old in good health.

V is TRBV2 and J is TRBJ1-5; D gene uncertain. This CDR3 has 13 residues. CDR1 and CDR2 from the germline V gene are SNHLY and FYNNEI. Trimming shortened V by 11 bases and J by 2 bases, and 13 bases separated the two germline ends. Written as DNA, the CDR3 is TGTGCCGGGTCCGGGGATGGCAATCAGCCCCAGCATTTT. Encoded protein: CAGSGDGNQPQHF. The whole variable domain, remainder taken from reference TRBV2 and TRBJ1-5, is EPEVTQTPSHQVTQMGQEVILRCVPISNHLYFYWYRQILGQKVEFLVSFYNNEISEKSEIFDDQFSVERPDGSNFTLKIRSTKLEDSAMYFCAGSGDGNQPQHFGDGTRLSIL.

The table lists this clone with a count of one. V usage is TRBV28 and J usage is TRBJ2-5; the match to TRBD1 covers 7 bases. Germline lookup yields CDR1 MDHEN and CDR2 SYDVKM. Losses at the gene ends were 6 bases for V and 8 bases for J; bases not matched to a gene: 12. This CDR3 comprises 14 residues. The CDR3 protein is CASRPDRDVVTQYF. For the CDR3, the DNA is TGTGCCAGCAGACCTGACAGGGATGTGGTAACCCAGTACTTC.

This CDR3 is CATGNGTDTQYF. The CDR3 bases are TGTGCTACAGGGAACGGCACAGATACGCAGTATTTT. The chain uses TRBV11-2 and TRBJ2-3; D perhaps matches TRBD1 (6 bases). Germline V CDR1 and CDR2: SGHAT, FQNNGV. This CDR3 is 12 amino acids long.

CDR3: CASSLGPFSGNTIYF. DNA of the CDR3: TGTGCCAGCAGTTTAGGACCGTTCTCTGGAAACACCATATATTTT. The gene calls are TRBV27 and TRBJ1-3; D uncertain. CDR3 length: 15 residues. Germline lookup yields CDR1 MNHEY and CDR2 SMNVEV (reference sequence). With 2 bases removed from V and 0 bases from J, the gap between germline ends came to 8 bases.

This chain connects TRBV27 to TRBJ1-5; D may be TRBD1 (5 bases). With 0 bases removed from V and 3 bases from J, the gap between germline ends came to 9 bases. The germline gives CDR1 MNHEY, CDR2 SMNVEV (reference sequence). The CDR3 has 15 amino acids. The CDR3 coding sequence is TGTGCCAGCAGTTTATCGCGAGGGGACAATCAGCCCCAGCATTTT. This codes for CASSLSRGDNQPQHF.

The rearrangement joins TRBV6-5 to TRBJ1-1; TRBD1 matches 9 bases. The germline V gene has CDR1 MNHEY and CDR2 SVGAGI. V shed 6 bases, J shed 4 bases, and the junction held 6 bases outside the gene matches. The CDR3 has 14 amino acids. The CDR3 nucleotides read TGTGCCAGCAGACTGGGACAGGGAGGCACTGAAGCTTTCTTT. Translation: CASRLGQGGTEAFF.

The chain recombines TRBV2 with TRBJ1-1; 9 bases match TRBD1. The CDR3 extends over 12 amino acids. CDR1 is SNHLY, CDR2 FYNNEI, per germline. Unmatched junction bases numbered 6, after V lost 11 bases and J lost 5 bases. The CDR3, as DNA: TGTGCCGATGGACAGGGGCGAACTGAAGCTTTCTTT. Translated: CADGQGRTEAFF.

This clone showed up just once. The chain employs TRBV5-8 and TRBJ2-7; maybe TRBD2 (6 bases). The germline V and J ends were trimmed by 0 bases and 0 bases, with 10 bases remaining between them. CDR1 is SGHTS, CDR2 YDEGEE, per germline. The CDR3 loop spans 15 amino acids. CDR3 bases: TGTGCCAGCAGCTTGGCGGAGGGATTCTCCTACGAGCAGTACTTC. Encoded protein: CASSLAEGFSYEQYF.

The V call is TRBV18, the J call TRBJ1-2; the match to TRBD1 covers 8 bases. V lost 5 bases and J lost 5; bases outside the gene matches: 10. Looked up from germline, CDR1 is KGHSH and CDR2 is LQKENI. The CDR3 is made up of 15 amino acids. The CDR3 region has the DNA TGTGCCAGCTCAGCCGACAGGGGATATGGGTATGGCTACACCTTC. Protein sequence: CASSADRGYGYGYTF.

As to this clone: This sample includes further DNA sequences coding for the same CDR3. The rearrangement joins TRBV29-1 to TRBJ1-1; 7 nucleotides agree with TRBD1. Trimming removed 6 bases from V and 4 bases from J; junction bases left unmatched: 5. The CDR3 has 12 amino acids. Germline V gene lookup returns CDR1 SQVTM and CDR2 ANQGSEA. The CDR3, as DNA: TGCAGCGTCCTGGGACAGTCCACTGAAGCTTTCTTT. This encodes CSVLGQSTEAFF. Full variable domain (outside the CDR3, taken from reference TRBV29-1 and TRBJ1-1): SAVISQKPSRDICQRGTSLTIQCQVDSQVTMMFWYRQQPGQSLTLIATANQGSEATYESGFVIDKFPISRPNLTFSTLTVSNMSPEDSSIYLCSVLGQSTEAFFGQGTRLTVV.

The chain employs TRBV19 and TRBJ1-1; D remains ambiguous. Trimming removed 2 bases from V and 5 bases from J, with 9 bases in between. Germline values: CDR1 LNHDA, CDR2 SQIVND (reference sequence). CDR3 size: 13 residues. Here the CDR3 reads CASSIFKGTEAFF. CDR3 nucleotide sequence: TGTGCCAGTAGTATATTCAAGGGTACTGAAGCTTTCTTT.

The chain joins TRBV10-2 to TRBJ1-1; no definite D call. Looked up from germline, CDR1 is WSHSY and CDR2 is SAAADI. This CDR3 contains 14 residues. The V end lost 7 bases, the J end lost 0 bases, and 12 bases lay between the germline ends. The DNA for the CDR3 is TGCGCCAGCAACTTAGTCCTTGTGAACACTGAAGCTTTCTTT. Translation: CASNLVLVNTEAFF.

The rearrangement links TRBV10-1 to TRBJ2-2; tentative D call: TRBD2 (6 bases). Germline V gene lookup returns CDR1 WNHNN and CDR2 SYGVQD (reference sequence). The CDR3 extends over 15 amino acids. Between the trimmed V and J ends, which lost 5 bases and 7 bases, there was a span of 17 bases. DNA of the CDR3: TGCGCCAGCAGTTACGGGAAAGGGGACTTCGGGGAGCTGTTTTTT. It specifies CASSYGKGDFGELFF.